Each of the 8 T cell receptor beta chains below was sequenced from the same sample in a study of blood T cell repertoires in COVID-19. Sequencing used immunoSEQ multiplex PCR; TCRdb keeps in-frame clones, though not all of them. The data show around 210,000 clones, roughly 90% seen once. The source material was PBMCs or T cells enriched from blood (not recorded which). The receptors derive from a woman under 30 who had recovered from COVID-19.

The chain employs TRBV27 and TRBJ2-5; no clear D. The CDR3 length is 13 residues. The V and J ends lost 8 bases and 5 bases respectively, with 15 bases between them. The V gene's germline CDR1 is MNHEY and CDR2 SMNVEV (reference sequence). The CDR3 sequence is CASALWSGETQYF. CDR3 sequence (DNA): TGTGCCAGCGCCCTCTGGTCGGGTGAGACCCAGTACTTC.

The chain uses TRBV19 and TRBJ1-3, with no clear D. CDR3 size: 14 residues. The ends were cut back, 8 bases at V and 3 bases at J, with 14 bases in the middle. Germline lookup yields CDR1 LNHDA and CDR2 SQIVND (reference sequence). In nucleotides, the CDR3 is TGTGCCAGTCGTAGCACTGTTGTTGGAAACACCATATATTTT. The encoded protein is CASRSTVVGNTIYF.

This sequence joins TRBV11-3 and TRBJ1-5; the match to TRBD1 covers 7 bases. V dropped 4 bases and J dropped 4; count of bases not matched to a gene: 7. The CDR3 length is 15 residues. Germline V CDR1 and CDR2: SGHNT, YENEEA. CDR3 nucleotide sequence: TGTGCCAGCAGCTCACAGGGGACTCGAAATCAGCCCCAGCATTTT. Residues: CASSSQGTRNQPQHF. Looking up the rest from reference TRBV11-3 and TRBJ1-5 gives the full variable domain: EAGVVQSPRYKIIEKKQPVAFWCNPISGHNTLYWYLQNLGQGPELLIRYENEEAVDDSQLPKDRFSAERLKGVDSTLKIQPAELGDSAVYLCASSSQGTRNQPQHFGDGTRLSIL.

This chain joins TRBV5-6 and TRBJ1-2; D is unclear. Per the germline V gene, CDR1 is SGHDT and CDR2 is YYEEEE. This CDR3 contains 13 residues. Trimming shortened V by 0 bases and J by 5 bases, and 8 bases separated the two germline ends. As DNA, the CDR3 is TGTGCCAGCAGCTTGGAAGGGAGGTATGGCTACACCTTC. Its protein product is CASSLEGRYGYTF.

CDR3 bases: TGTGCCAGCAGTGATATGGAGGTCGGAAAACTGTTTTTT. Translating gives CASSDMEVGKLFF. The chain employs TRBV6-1 and TRBJ1-4; D is unresolved. CDR1 MNHNS and CDR2 SASEGT come from the germline V gene. Trimming left V 3 bases short and J 10 bases short, with 12 bases between. This CDR3 is 13 amino acids long.

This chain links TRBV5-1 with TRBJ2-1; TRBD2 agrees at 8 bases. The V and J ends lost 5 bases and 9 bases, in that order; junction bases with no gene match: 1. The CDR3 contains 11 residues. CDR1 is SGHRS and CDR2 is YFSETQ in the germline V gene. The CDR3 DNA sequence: TGCGCCAGCAGTAGCGGGGTTGAGCAGTTCTTC. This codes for CASSSGVEQFF.

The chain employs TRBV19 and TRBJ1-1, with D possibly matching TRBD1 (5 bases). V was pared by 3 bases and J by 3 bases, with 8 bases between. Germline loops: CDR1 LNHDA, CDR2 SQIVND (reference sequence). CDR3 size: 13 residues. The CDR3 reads CASSIFRDTEAFF. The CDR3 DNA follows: TGTGCCAGTAGTATTTTCAGGGACACTGAAGCTTTCTTT.

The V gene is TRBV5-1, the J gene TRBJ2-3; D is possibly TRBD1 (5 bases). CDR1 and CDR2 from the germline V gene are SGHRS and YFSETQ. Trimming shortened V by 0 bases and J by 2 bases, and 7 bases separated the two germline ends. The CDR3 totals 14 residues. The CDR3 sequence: CASSLEQVTDTQYF. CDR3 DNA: TGCGCCAGCAGCTTGGAACAGGTCACAGATACGCAGTATTTT.